These T cell receptor beta chains were read from a single sample in a study of Ad26.COV2.S vaccination and SARS-CoV-2 variants. The repertoire was sequenced with immunoSEQ multiplex PCR; TCRdb's copy has only in-frame clones and lacks some. Of roughly 350,000 clones in the sample, 88% were seen once. The source was peripheral blood, collected in a trial of Ad26.COV2.S vaccine versus placebo. The receptors stem from a person aged 18-60 years who received the Ad26.COV2.S COVID-19 vaccine or a placebo. CDR3s include the opening cysteine and the closing phenylalanine or tryptophan. A D gene is named only where the DNA matches it firmly. Clone sizes are given selectively: once, few, many, or a class where the clone is expanded.

clone_size	d_call	v_call	j_call	cdr3_aa	cdr3_nt
-	TRBD1	TRBV7-9	TRBJ2-3	CASSSTGGGTDTQYF	TGTGCCAGCAGCTCGACAGGGGGGGGCACAGATACGCAGTATTTT
-	TRBD2	TRBV28	TRBJ2-7	CASSLRLAGAEQYF	TGTGCCAGCAGTTTGAGGCTAGCGGGAGCCGAGCAGTACTTC
-	-	TRBV29-1	TRBJ1-3	CSVEDGQRRDTIYF	TGCAGCGTTGAAGATGGGCAGAGGCGGGACACCATATATTTT
-	TRBD1	TRBV11-2	TRBJ2-7	CASSPRDRVYEQYF	TGTGCCAGCAGCCCACGGGACAGGGTTTACGAGCAGTACTTC
-	-	TRBV5-6	TRBJ1-6	CASSIPGVNSPLHF	TGTGCCAGCAGTATCCCGGGAGTTAATTCACCCCTCCACTTT
-	-	TRBV14	TRBJ2-7	CASSQTVSWTYEQYF	TGTGCCAGCAGCCAAACGGTCAGCTGGACCTACGAGCAGTACTTC
few	TRBD1	TRBV11-1	TRBJ2-2	CASRRDREAGELFF	TGTGCCAGCCGCCGGGACAGGGAAGCCGGGGAGCTGTTTTTT
-	-	TRBV5-5	TRBJ1-1	CASSLLGIMNTEAFF	TGTGCCAGCAGCTTGTTGGGGATCATGAACACTGAAGCTTTCTTT
-	-	TRBV29-1	TRBJ2-3	CSVHHSGGLSTDTQYF	TGCAGCGTGCACCACTCTGGAGGGCTAAGCACAGATACGCAGTATTTT
once	-	TRBV4-3	TRBJ2-7	CASSHQDGFNEQYF	TGCGCCAGCAGCCACCAGGACGGCTTTAATGAGCAGTACTTC
few	TRBD2	TRBV7-9	TRBJ2-2	CARSGGALSTGELFF	TGTGCCAGATCGGGAGGAGCGTTGAGCACCGGGGAGCTGTTTTTT
-	TRBD1	TRBV11-2	TRBJ2-1	CASSLRDRGGEQFF	TGTGCCAGCAGCCTCCGGGACAGGGGAGGAGAGCAGTTCTTC
-	-	TRBV6-6	TRBJ1-4	CAGFDSNNEKLFF	TGTGCCGGATTCGACAGCAATAATGAAAAACTGTTTTTT
once	-	TRBV5-1	TRBJ1-2	CASSGVLAGEFTNYGYTF	TGCGCCAGCAGCGGGGTCTTAGCAGGGGAATTTACTAACTATGGCTACACCTTC
-	TRBD2	TRBV2	TRBJ2-2	CASSPYSGGNTGELFF	TGTGCCAGCAGTCCTTATAGCGGGGGGAACACCGGGGAGCTGTTTTTT
-	-	TRBV29-1	TRBJ2-1	CSLRTVGQRPYNEQFF	TGCAGCTTGAGGACCGTAGGGCAACGACCTTACAATGAGCAGTTCTTC
-	-	TRBV6-2/TRBV6-3	TRBJ1-1	CASSYQENTEAFF	TGTGCCAGCAGTTATCAAGAGAACACTGAAGCTTTCTTT
-	TRBD1	TRBV5-1	TRBJ1-1	CASSSLDDRATEAFF	TGCGCCAGCAGCTCCCTAGACGACAGGGCCACTGAAGCTTTCTTT
-	-	TRBV29-1	TRBJ2-5	CSVVGGPGETQYF	TGCAGCGTTGTTGGGGGGCCGGGGGAGACCCAGTACTTC
-	-	TRBV19	TRBJ1-1	CATHGGSSELNTEAFF	TGTGCCACCCACGGGGGATCCAGCGAACTGAACACTGAAGCTTTCTTT
-	-	TRBV27	TRBJ2-1	CASMNTVFLPNEQFF	TGTGCCAGCATGAACACGGTCTTTCTCCCGAACGAGCAGTTCTTC
-	-	TRBV7-3	TRBJ1-1	CASSTGLGNTEAFF	TGTGCCAGCAGCACGGGTTTGGGGAACACTGAAGCTTTCTTT
-	TRBD1	TRBV7-3	TRBJ1-2	CASSSDRDHGYTF	TGTGCCAGCAGCTCAGACAGGGACCATGGCTACACCTTC
-	TRBD1	TRBV24-1	TRBJ1-6	CATSDSGTVNSPLHF	TGTGCCACCAGTGATTCCGGGACAGTTAATTCACCCCTCCACTTT
-	-	TRBV20-1	TRBJ2-6	CSASWGASGANVLTF	TGCAGTGCTAGTTGGGGGGCCTCTGGGGCCAACGTCCTGACTTTC
-	-	TRBV7-2	TRBJ1-2	CASSPEGSYGYTF	TGTGCCAGCAGCCCAGAGGGTTCTTATGGCTACACCTTC
once	TRBD1	TRBV30	TRBJ1-4	CAWSEGQVLTNEKLFF	TGTGCCTGGAGTGAGGGACAGGTCTTAACTAATGAAAAACTGTTTTTT
-	-	TRBV7-2	TRBJ2-2	CASSLARWGQTGELFF	TGTGCCAGCAGCTTAGCCCGGTGGGGGCAGACCGGGGAGCTGTTTTTT
-	TRBD1	TRBV28	TRBJ2-3	CAATGTGRTDTQYF	TGTGCTGCAACCGGGACAGGGAGAACAGATACGCAGTATTTT
few	-	TRBV7-9	TRBJ1-5	CASSLALGDQPQHF	TGTGCCAGCAGCTTAGCGTTGGGGGATCAGCCCCAGCATTTT
-	TRBD2	TRBV18	TRBJ2-3	CASSPAVLRGADTQYF	TGTGCCAGCTCACCAGCAGTTTTACGGGGGGCAGATACGCAGTATTTT
-	TRBD2	TRBV9	TRBJ2-3	CASSVAGGGDTQYF	TGTGCCAGCAGCGTGGCGGGGGGTGGGGATACGCAGTATTTT
few	-	TRBV30	TRBJ1-1	CAWGLGAFF	TGTGCCTGGGGACTGGGAGCTTTCTTT
-	-	TRBV25-1	TRBJ1-1	CASSISQGFTEAFF	TGTGCCAGCAGTATATCACAGGGTTTCACTGAAGCTTTCTTT
-	-	TRBV28	TRBJ1-4	CASSLYRVREKLFF	TGTGCCAGCAGTTTATACAGGGTTAGAGAAAAACTGTTTTTT
-	-	TRBV18	TRBJ1-2	CASSPPGGFLYGYTF	TGTGCCAGCTCACCACCGGGAGGGTTCCTCTATGGCTACACCTTC
-	-	TRBV28	TRBJ2-5	CASSPPRLETQYF	TGTGCCAGCAGCCCCCCCAGGTTAGAGACCCAGTACTTC
-	TRBD2	TRBV27	TRBJ2-5	CASSFSISGGPDETQYF	TGTGCCAGCAGTTTCTCCATCTCGGGAGGGCCTGATGAGACCCAGTACTTC
-	-	TRBV7-9	TRBJ1-5	CASSSGRPHQPQHF	TGTGCCAGCAGCTCGGGACGGCCCCATCAGCCCCAGCATTTT
-	TRBD1	TRBV7-2	TRBJ1-5	CASSIDRGQPQHF	TGTGCCAGCAGCATTGACAGGGGACAGCCCCAGCATTTT
-	-	TRBV7-2	TRBJ1-1	CASSLDFGLNTEAFF	TGTGCCAGCAGCTTAGATTTCGGGTTGAACACTGAAGCTTTCTTT